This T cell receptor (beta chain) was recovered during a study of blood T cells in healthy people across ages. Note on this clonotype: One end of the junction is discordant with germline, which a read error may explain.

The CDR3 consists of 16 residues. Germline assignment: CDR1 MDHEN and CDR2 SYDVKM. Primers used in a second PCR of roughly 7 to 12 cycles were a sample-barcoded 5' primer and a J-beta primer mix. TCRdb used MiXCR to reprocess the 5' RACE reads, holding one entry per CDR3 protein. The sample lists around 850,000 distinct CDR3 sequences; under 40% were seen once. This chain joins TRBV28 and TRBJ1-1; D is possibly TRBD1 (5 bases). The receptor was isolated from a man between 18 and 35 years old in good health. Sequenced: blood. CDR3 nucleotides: TGTGCCAGCAGTTCCTCCCGGGGGGTGGAGAACAATGAAGCTTTCTTT. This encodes CASSSSRGVENNEAFF.